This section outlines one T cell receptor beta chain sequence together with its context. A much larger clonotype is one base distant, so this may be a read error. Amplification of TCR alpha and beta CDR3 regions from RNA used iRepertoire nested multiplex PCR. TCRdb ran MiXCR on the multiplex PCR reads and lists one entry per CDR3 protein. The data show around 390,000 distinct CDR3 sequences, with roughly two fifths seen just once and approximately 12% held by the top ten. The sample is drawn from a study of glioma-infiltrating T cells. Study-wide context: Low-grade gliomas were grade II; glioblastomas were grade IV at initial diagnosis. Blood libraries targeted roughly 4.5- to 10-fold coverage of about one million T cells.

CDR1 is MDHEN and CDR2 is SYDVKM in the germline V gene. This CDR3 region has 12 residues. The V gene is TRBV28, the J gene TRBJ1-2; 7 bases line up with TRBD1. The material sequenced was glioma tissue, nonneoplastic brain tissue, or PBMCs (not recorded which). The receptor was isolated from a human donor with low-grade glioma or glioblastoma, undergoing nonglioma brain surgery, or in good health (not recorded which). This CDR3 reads CASAGQNYDYTF. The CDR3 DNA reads TGTGCCAGCGCGGGACAGAACTATGACTACACCTTC.